What follows are 4 T cell receptor beta chains derived from one specimen sequenced in a study of control samples from healthy donors and cancer patients. Clones were read by immunoSEQ multiplex PCR, and TCRdb kept only the in-frame ones, dropping some. The table has about 28,000 clones, roughly 85% seen once. Sequenced sample: PBMCs. The receptor source for this set is a man in his 60s with head and neck cancer.

The V gene is TRBV29-1, the J gene TRBJ2-7, with 11 bases identical to TRBD2. Germline V lookup: CDR1 SQVTM, CDR2 ANQGSEA. The CDR3 is made up of 12 amino acids. The J segment lost 6 bases and the V segment lost 8 bases, leaving 6 bases of the junction unmatched. CDR3 DNA: TGCAGCACGACTAGCGGGATTGGCGAGCAGTACTTC. Amino acids: CSTTSGIGEQYF.

The V gene is TRBV6-2 or TRBV6-3, the J gene TRBJ2-2; 11 nucleotides agree with TRBD2. Germline assignment: CDR1 MNHEY and CDR2 SVGEGT. The V segment lost 0 bases and the J segment 4 bases; nucleotides outside the gene matches: 1. The CDR3 is 16 residues long. CDR3 residues: CASSYSSGRATGELFF. Written as DNA, the CDR3 is TGTGCCAGCAGTTACTCTAGCGGGAGGGCCACCGGGGAGCTGTTTTTT.

The CDR3: CASSQEIRYEQYF. The CDR3 region has the DNA TGTGCCAGCAGCCAAGAAATACGCTACGAGCAGTACTTC. This chain uses TRBV4-2 with TRBJ2-7; the D is unclear. The ends were cut back, 0 bases at V and 3 bases at J, with 6 bases in the middle. The CDR3 contains 13 residues. Looked up from germline, CDR1 is LGHNA and CDR2 is YNFKEQ.

This sequence joins TRBV2 and TRBJ1-2; 7 bases fit TRBD1. This CDR3 has 14 residues. The trim removed 7 bases at V and 4 bases at J, leaving 9 bases unmatched. CDR1 and CDR2 (germline): SNHLY, FYNNEI. The CDR3 sequence: CASTRGRDSYGYTF. The CDR3 bases are TGTGCCAGCACCCGAGGACGGGACAGCTATGGCTACACCTTC.